This TCR beta chain is drawn from a study of blood T cell repertoires in COVID-19. Turning to the study itself: Both acute and convalescent COVID-19 samples were obtained from the United States, Italy and Spain. PBMCs, B-cell-depleted T cells, or T cells provided the cDNA or gDNA that made up the material.

As processed by the authors: The authors estimated nucleated cell counts from reference gene primer amplification. The method was immunoSEQ multiplex PCR; TCRdb's version includes in-frame clones alone and lacks a portion of them. That table supplies the V and J calls and clone size; D and trimming were determined from the DNA. The data contain approximately 500,000 clones, approximately 83% of them singletons. CDR1 is SGHTA and CDR2 is FQGNSA in the germline V gene. V was clipped by 1 base and J by 4 bases; unmatched bases: 2. This CDR3 has 14 amino acids. The sequenced material came from peripheral blood. The sequence derives from a human donor in a cohort sampled during active COVID-19. V gene TRBV7-2 combines with J gene TRBJ1-2; 8 bases are a match to TRBD1. The CDR3 here is CASSLVQGGYGYTF. As DNA, the CDR3 is TGTGCCAGCAGCTTAGTACAGGGGGGCTATGGCTACACCTTC.